This T cell receptor beta chain was obtained from a study of blood T cells in healthy people across ages. Through a sample-barcoded 5' primer and a J-beta primer mix, a second PCR was run for roughly 6 to 11 cycles. TCRdb redid the calling of the 5' RACE reads with MiXCR, one entry per CDR3 protein. The sample has 750,000 to 1,000,000 distinct CDR3 sequences, about 28% seen once. The CDR3 has 14 residues. The germline V gene has CDR1 MNHEY and CDR2 SVGAGI. The V end lost 6 bases, the J end lost 3 bases, and 11 bases lay between the germline ends. The data also belong to a second study, concerning T cells of mothers and their children.

Sequencing input: blood. This clonotype originated in a woman aged 40 to 55 in good health. The chain carries TRBV6-5 and TRBJ2-2; D is undetermined. The CDR3 nucleotides read TGTGCCAGCAGGCGAAGGCCGGACACCGGGGAGCTGTTTTTT. This encodes CASRRRPDTGELFF.